This is a list of T cell receptor beta chains from one sample in a study of shared clonotypes between healthy human individuals. Repertoires were generated with immunoSEQ multiplex PCR, while TCRdb's copy carries only in-frame clones and drops some. The sample lists more than 2 million clones, approximately 95% occurring once. What was sequenced was naive CD8+ T cells sorted from blood. The receptors were gathered from a man between 18 and 35 years old in good health. CDR3s include the opening cysteine and the closing phenylalanine or tryptophan. Each record gives: V gene, J gene, D gene, clone size, CDR3 DNA, CDR3 protein. D genes are given only for firm matches. Expanded clones get a size class; other rows say once, few or many, or leave the size out.

TRBV29-1	TRBJ2-7	NA	NA	TGCAGCGTTGGAGGGAACGAGCAGTACTTC	CSVGGNEQYF
TRBV9	TRBJ2-3	NA	NA	TGTGCCAGCAGCGGCCGGGAAAATACGCAGTATTTT	CASSGRENTQYF
TRBV5-4	TRBJ2-6	NA	NA	TGTGCCAGCAGCTTTGGCTCTGGGGCCAACGTCCTGACTTTC	CASSFGSGANVLTF
TRBV7-7	TRBJ2-2	NA	NA	TGTGCTAGCAGCTTAGTAGGAGCCGGGGAGCTGTTTTTT	CASSLVGAGELFF
TRBV4-1	TRBJ2-3	NA	NA	TGCGCCAGCAGCCAAAAGGGGGGGCCTGGCACAGATACGCAGTATTTT	CASSQKGGPGTDTQYF
TRBV30	TRBJ2-5	NA	NA	TGTGCCTGGAGTGGGGACAAGGCAGAGGAGACCCAGTACTTC	CAWSGDKAEETQYF
TRBV10-3	TRBJ2-1	NA	NA	TGTGCCACAACCGAGGACTCCTACAATGAGCAGTTCTTC	CATTEDSYNEQFF
TRBV5-1	TRBJ2-7	NA	NA	TGCGCCAGCAGCTTGCATGGGGCTGATTACGAGCAGTACTTC	CASSLHGADYEQYF
TRBV7-8	TRBJ2-7	NA	NA	TGTGCCAGCAGCTCCCCTCTCAGCTCCTACGAGCAGTACTTC	CASSSPLSSYEQYF
TRBV5-1	TRBJ1-1	NA	once	TGCGCCAGCAGCTTGGGAGGGGTTGGTACTGAAGCTTTCTTT	CASSLGGVGTEAFF
TRBV7-8	TRBJ2-7	NA	NA	TGTGCCAGCAGCTCCACAGGGACCTACTCCTACGAGCAGTACTTC	CASSSTGTYSYEQYF
TRBV2	TRBJ2-3	TRBD2	NA	TGTGCCAGCAGTTCCTTTGGACTAGGTAGCACAGATACGCAGTATTTT	CASSSFGLGSTDTQYF
TRBV28	TRBJ1-2	TRBD1	NA	TGTGCCAGCAGTGACCCCGGGACAGGGAATGGCTACACCTTC	CASSDPGTGNGYTF
TRBV5-6	TRBJ2-1	TRBD2	NA	TGTGCCAGCAGCCTCATGGGGACTAGCGGGATGAATGAGCAGTTCTTC	CASSLMGTSGMNEQFF
TRBV27	TRBJ2-1	NA	few	TGTGCCAGCAGGCGCGGACGGAACAATGAGCAGTTCTTC	CASRRGRNNEQFF
TRBV5-6	TRBJ2-3	NA	NA	TGTGCCAGCAGTTCCTCAGGGGATACGCAGTATTTT	CASSSSGDTQYF
TRBV10-2	TRBJ2-7	TRBD1	NA	TGCGCCAGCAGTGAGTTAGGGGACAGGGGGCCCTACGAGCAGTACTTC	CASSELGDRGPYEQYF
TRBV25-1	TRBJ2-3	NA	NA	TGTGCCAGCAGTAGGGTGGGGTTAGATACGCAGTATTTT	CASSRVGLDTQYF
TRBV29-1	TRBJ2-7	NA	NA	TGCAGCGTTTTAGACTTTGCGCAGTACTTC	CSVLDFAQYF
TRBV5-8	TRBJ2-7	NA	NA	TGTGCCAGCAGCTTGGATAGTGTCTCCTACGAGCAGTACTTC	CASSLDSVSYEQYF
TRBV5-4	TRBJ2-1	NA	NA	TGTGCCAGCAGCGTCGGGACTTTTGAGCAGTTCTTC	CASSVGTFEQFF
TRBV6-6	TRBJ2-7	NA	once	TGTGCCAGCAGTCTAACCGGGCCAGACTACGAGCAGTACTTC	CASSLTGPDYEQYF
TRBV7-3	TRBJ2-5	NA	once	TGTGCCAGCAGCCTTGGTTACGGGCAGAACCAAGAGACCCAGTACTTC	CASSLGYGQNQETQYF
TRBV10-3	TRBJ1-1	NA	NA	TGTGCCATCAGTGAGTCGAAGTCGTACAGCCTCCGTGAAGCTTTCTTT	CAISESKSYSLREAFF
TRBV5-6	TRBJ2-7	NA	NA	TGTGCCAGCAGCCGGGGACATTACTACGAGCAGTACTTC	CASSRGHYYEQYF
TRBV9	TRBJ2-7	NA	NA	TGTGCCAGCAGCGTAGCGTCGGGGGATTTCTACGAGCAGTACTTC	CASSVASGDFYEQYF
TRBV4-3	TRBJ2-1	NA	NA	TGCGCCAGCAGCCCCTCGGATGGGAACAATGAGCAGTTCTTC	CASSPSDGNNEQFF
TRBV29-1	TRBJ2-2	TRBD2	many	TGCAGCGTAGCTAGCGGGAGTGATCCCGGGGAGCTGTTTTTT	CSVASGSDPGELFF
TRBV2	TRBJ2-1	NA	NA	TGTGCCAGCAGTGAACAGGTTGTCAATGAGCAGTTCTTC	CASSEQVVNEQFF
TRBV19	TRBJ2-3	NA	NA	TGTGCCAGTAGTAGCGGGTGGTACACAGATACGCAGTATTTT	CASSSGWYTDTQYF
TRBV7-2	TRBJ2-2	NA	NA	TGTGCCAGCAGCCCATTGGCGGGAACCGGGGAGCTGTTTTTT	CASSPLAGTGELFF
TRBV7-9	TRBJ1-6	NA	NA	TGTGCCAGCAGCGCCTCCCAGTTACCACCCCTCCACTTT	CASSASQLPPLHF
TRBV5-6	TRBJ1-2	NA	NA	TGTGCCAGCAGTCCGACAGGCAACTATGGCTACACCTTC	CASSPTGNYGYTF
TRBV27	TRBJ2-3	NA	once	TGTGCCAGCACGATTGGGGATACGCAGTATTTT	CASTIGDTQYF
TRBV9	TRBJ2-7	NA	NA	TGTGCCAGCAGCGGGATGGAGCCCGAGCAGTACTTC	CASSGMEPEQYF
TRBV30	TRBJ2-6	NA	once	TGTGCCTGGAGGGATTTGGGCGGGGCCAACGTCCTGACTTTC	CAWRDLGGANVLTF
TRBV30	TRBJ1-3	NA	NA	TGTGCCTGGGGGGAGGGAAACACCATATATTTT	CAWGEGNTIYF
TRBV7-9	TRBJ2-7	TRBD1	NA	TGTGCCAGCAGCTTTCAAAGGGACAGGGGCTACGAGCAGTACTTC	CASSFQRDRGYEQYF
TRBV27	TRBJ2-3	NA	NA	TGTGCCAGCAGCTCTATCTCCACAGATACGCAGTATTTT	CASSSISTDTQYF
TRBV13	TRBJ1-2	NA	NA	TGTGCCAGCAGCTTAAATGTGGGGGCGCGGTTATATGGCTACACCTTC	CASSLNVGARLYGYTF
TRBV5-4	TRBJ1-5	NA	NA	TGTGCCAGCAGCTTATCGGGGGGAGGCAATCAGCCCCAGCATTTT	CASSLSGGGNQPQHF
TRBV5-6	TRBJ2-7	NA	once	TGTGCCAGCAGCGCACCTACAAACGAGCAGTACTTC	CASSAPTNEQYF
TRBV4-3	TRBJ2-3	NA	NA	TGCGCCAGCAGCCAATACCTCAGTAGCACAGATACGCAGTATTTT	CASSQYLSSTDTQYF